The 10 T cell receptor beta chains listed next were all sequenced from one sample in a study of cytotoxic CD8 clonotypes in ibrutinib-treated CLL. Repertoires were generated with immunoSEQ multiplex PCR, while TCRdb's copy carries only in-frame clones and drops some. This table holds 150,000 to 200,000 clones, about 88% found once. Specimen: PBMCs, collected at disease progression, from a patient treated with ibrutinib. Receptors originate from a human donor with chronic lymphocytic leukemia.

The chain has TRBV6-5 and TRBJ2-7; 7 bases are shared with TRBD1. The length of the CDR3 is 15 residues. Trimming cost V 4 bases and J 0 bases; bases outside gene matches: 6. Germline V gene lookup returns CDR1 MNHEY and CDR2 SVGAGI. The DNA for the CDR3 is TGTGCCAGCAGTTTATTGGGACAGTCCTCCTACGAGCAGTACTTC. The encoded protein is CASSLLGQSSYEQYF.

This chain joins TRBV21-1 and TRBJ1-3; TRBD1, the D gene given by the table, was not confirmed from the DNA. TRBV21-1 constitutes a pseudogene. CDR3 length: 17 amino acids. CDR3 nucleotide sequence: TGTGCCAGCAGCACCACACCGACGGACAGATATGGAAACACCATATATTTT. This encodes CASSTTPTDRYGNTIYF.

Of note for this clone: The junction departs from germline at one end; a sequencing error may be responsible. This chain uses TRBV28 with TRBJ2-4, with 9 bases that match TRBD2. This CDR3 contains 12 residues. Germline V gene data show CDR1 as MDHEN and CDR2 as SYDVKM. For the CDR3, the DNA is TGTGCCAGCAGTCTTTCCGGACTAGCGAGAACTTTC. This codes for CASSLSGLARTF.

The chain employs TRBV7-8 and TRBJ1-2; the match to TRBD1 covers 9 bases. The junction had 6 bases not matched to a gene; V was cut back by 5 bases and J by 2 bases. CDR3 length equals 15 residues. Germline V gene sequence: CDR1 SGHVS, CDR2 FQNEAQ. The chain's CDR3 is CASSPPGTGNYGYTF. In nucleotides, the CDR3 is TGTGCCAGCAGCCCTCCCGGGACAGGGAACTATGGCTACACCTTC.

V usage is TRBV6-5 and J usage is TRBJ1-2; TRBD1 is a possible D gene (6 bases). Trimming shortened V by 0 bases and J by 8 bases, and 16 bases separated the two germline ends. CDR3 length equals 15 residues. Germline V gene lookup returns CDR1 MNHEY and CDR2 SVGAGI. CDR3: CASSYSRTASSGYTF. The CDR3 DNA follows: TGTGCCAGCAGTTACTCCAGGACAGCCTCTAGCGGCTACACCTTC.

The chain has TRBV6-5 and TRBJ1-4; 11 bases match TRBD1. The CDR3 consists of 15 residues. Losses at the gene ends were 0 bases for V and 7 bases for J; bases not matched to a gene: 1. Per the germline V gene, CDR1 is MNHEY and CDR2 is SVGAGI. The CDR3 loop reads CASSYSGQGVEKLFF. The CDR3 DNA follows: TGTGCCAGCAGTTACTCGGGACAGGGGGTTGAAAAACTGTTTTTT.

This clone has just one count. The J gene is TRBJ2-5, the V gene TRBV5-1, with TRBD2 matching over 14 bases. The CDR3 loop spans 16 amino acids. Trimming cost V 3 bases and J 5 bases; bases outside gene matches: 6. Germline values: CDR1 SGHRS, CDR2 YFSETQ. This CDR3 is CASSSGLAGAVETQYF. As DNA, the CDR3 is TGCGCCAGCAGCTCGGGACTAGCGGGAGCAGTGGAGACCCAGTACTTC.

A single count supports this clone. This chain uses TRBV11-3 with TRBJ1-1, with D perhaps TRBD1 (6 bases). CDR1 is SGHNT and CDR2 is YENEEA in the germline V gene. The CDR3 loop spans 14 amino acids. V was pared by 4 bases and J by 6 bases, with 15 bases between. This chain's CDR3 is CASSYRGRGAEAFF. CDR3 nucleotide sequence: TGTGCCAGCAGCTACCGCGGCAGGGGAGCTGAAGCTTTCTTT.

This chain uses TRBV6-5 with TRBJ2-2, with D perhaps matching TRBD1 (5 bases). The V end was cut by 6 bases, the J end by 1 base, with 6 bases between. Germline CDR1 reads MNHEY; CDR2 reads SVGAGI. The CDR3 has 13 amino acids. The CDR3, as DNA: TGTGCCAGCAGAACAGGGAACACCGGGGAGCTGTTTTTT. Translated, it gives CASRTGNTGELFF.

The V gene is TRBV18, the J gene TRBJ2-5; the D is unclear. V gave up 4 bases and J gave up 2 bases, with 17 bases separating them. The CDR3 length is 16 residues. Germline CDR1 KGHSH, CDR2 LQKENI. CDR3 region: CASSQSLGLGQETQYF. The CDR3 coding sequence is TGTGCCAGCTCACAGTCCCTAGGGCTAGGACAAGAGACCCAGTACTTC. Supplemented by reference TRBV18 and TRBJ2-5, the full variable domain reads NAGVMQNPRHLVRRRGQEARLRCSPMKGHSHVYWYRQLPEEGLKFMVYLQKENIIDESGMPKERFSAEFPKEGPSILRIQQVVRGDSAAYFCASSQSLGLGQETQYFGPGTRLLVL.